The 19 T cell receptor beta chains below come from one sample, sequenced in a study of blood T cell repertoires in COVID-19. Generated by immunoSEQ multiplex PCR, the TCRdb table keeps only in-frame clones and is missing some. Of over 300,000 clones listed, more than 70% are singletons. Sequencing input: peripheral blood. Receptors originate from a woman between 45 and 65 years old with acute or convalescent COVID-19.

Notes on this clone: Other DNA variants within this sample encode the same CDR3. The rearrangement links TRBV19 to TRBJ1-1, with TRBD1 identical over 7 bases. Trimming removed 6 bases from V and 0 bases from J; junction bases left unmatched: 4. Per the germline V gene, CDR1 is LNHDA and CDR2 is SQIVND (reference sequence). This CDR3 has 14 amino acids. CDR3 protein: CASSTGQLNTEAFF. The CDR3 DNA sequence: TGTGCCAGTAGCACGGGACAGCTGAACACTGAAGCTTTCTTT.

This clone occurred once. The CDR3 spells CASESVVAGEDTQYF. CDR3 nucleotides: TGTGCCAGTGAATCCGTGGTAGCGGGTGAAGATACGCAGTATTTT. The chain links TRBV19 to TRBJ2-3; 7 bases align to TRBD2. Unmatched junction bases numbered 13, after V lost 8 bases and J lost 5 bases. Germline CDR1 reads LNHDA; CDR2 reads SQIVND (reference sequence). The CDR3 has 15 residues.

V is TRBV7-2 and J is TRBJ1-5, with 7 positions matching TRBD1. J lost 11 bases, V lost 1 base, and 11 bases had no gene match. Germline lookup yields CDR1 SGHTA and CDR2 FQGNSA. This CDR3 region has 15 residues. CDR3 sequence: CASSLVGPGGRAQHF. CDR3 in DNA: TGTGCCAGCAGCTTAGTCGGGCCAGGGGGTCGGGCCCAGCATTTT.

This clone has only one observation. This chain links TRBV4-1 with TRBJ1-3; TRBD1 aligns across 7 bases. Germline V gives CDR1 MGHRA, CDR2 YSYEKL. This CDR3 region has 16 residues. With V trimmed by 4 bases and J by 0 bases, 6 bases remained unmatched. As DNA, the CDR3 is TGCGCCAGCAGCCTCCAGGGACAGTACTCTGGAAACACCATATATTTT. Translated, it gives CASSLQGQYSGNTIYF.

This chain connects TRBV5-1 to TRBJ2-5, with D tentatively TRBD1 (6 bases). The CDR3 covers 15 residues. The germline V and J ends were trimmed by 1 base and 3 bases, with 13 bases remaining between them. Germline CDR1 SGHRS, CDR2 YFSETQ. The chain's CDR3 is CASSLIGTPKETQYF. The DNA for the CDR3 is TGCGCCAGCAGCTTGATCGGGACACCAAAAGAGACCCAGTACTTC.

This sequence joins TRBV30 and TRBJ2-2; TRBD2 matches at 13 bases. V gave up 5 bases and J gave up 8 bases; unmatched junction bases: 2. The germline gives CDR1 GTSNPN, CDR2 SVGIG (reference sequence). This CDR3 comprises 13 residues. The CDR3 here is CAWGLAGAGELFF. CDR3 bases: TGTGCCTGGGGACTAGCGGGAGCGGGGGAGCTGTTTTTT.

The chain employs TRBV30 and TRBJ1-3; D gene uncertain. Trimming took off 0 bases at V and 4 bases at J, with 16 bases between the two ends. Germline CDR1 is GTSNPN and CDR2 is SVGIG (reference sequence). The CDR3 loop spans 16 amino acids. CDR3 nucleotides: TGTGCCTGGAGTGTATCCCGATCGTGGCTGGGAAACACCATATATTTT. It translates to CAWSVSRSWLGNTIYF.

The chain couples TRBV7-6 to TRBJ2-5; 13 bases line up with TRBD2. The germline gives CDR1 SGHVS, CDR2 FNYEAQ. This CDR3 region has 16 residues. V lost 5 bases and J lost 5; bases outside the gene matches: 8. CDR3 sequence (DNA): TGTGCCAGCAGCCGGACTAGCGGGGGCACCAGGGAGACCCAGTACTTC. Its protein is CASSRTSGGTRETQYF.

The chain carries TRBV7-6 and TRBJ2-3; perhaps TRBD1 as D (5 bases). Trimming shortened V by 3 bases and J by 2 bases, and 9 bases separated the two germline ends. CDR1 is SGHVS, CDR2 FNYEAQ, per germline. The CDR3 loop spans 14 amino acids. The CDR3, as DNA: TGTGCCAGCAGCTTCAGACAGCTCACAGATACGCAGTATTTT. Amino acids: CASSFRQLTDTQYF.

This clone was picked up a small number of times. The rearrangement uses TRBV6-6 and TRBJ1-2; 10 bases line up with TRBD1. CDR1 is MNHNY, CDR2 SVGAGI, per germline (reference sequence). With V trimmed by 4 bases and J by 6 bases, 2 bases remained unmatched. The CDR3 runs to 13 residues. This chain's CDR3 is CASSSGTGDGYTF. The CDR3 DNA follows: TGTGCCAGCAGTTCCGGGACAGGGGATGGCTACACCTTC.

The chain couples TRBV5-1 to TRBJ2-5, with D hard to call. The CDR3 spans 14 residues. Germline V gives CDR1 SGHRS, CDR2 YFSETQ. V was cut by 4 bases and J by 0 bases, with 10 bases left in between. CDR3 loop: CASSPSGNQETQYF. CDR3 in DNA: TGCGCCAGCAGCCCCAGTGGCAACCAAGAGACCCAGTACTTC.

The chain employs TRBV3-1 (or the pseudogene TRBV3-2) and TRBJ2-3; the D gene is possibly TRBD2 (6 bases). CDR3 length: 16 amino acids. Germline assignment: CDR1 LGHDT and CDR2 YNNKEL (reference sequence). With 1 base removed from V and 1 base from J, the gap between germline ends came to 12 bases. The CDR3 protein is CASSQVGWEGTDTQYF. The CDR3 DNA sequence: TGTGCCAGCAGCCAAGTTGGGTGGGAGGGCACAGATACGCAGTATTTT.

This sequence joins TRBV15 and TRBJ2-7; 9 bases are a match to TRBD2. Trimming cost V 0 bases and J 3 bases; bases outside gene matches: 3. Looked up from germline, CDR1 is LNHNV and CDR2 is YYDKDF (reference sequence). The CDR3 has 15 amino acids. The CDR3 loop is CATSREIAGDYEQYF. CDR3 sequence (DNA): TGTGCCACCAGCAGAGAGATAGCGGGAGACTACGAGCAGTACTTC.

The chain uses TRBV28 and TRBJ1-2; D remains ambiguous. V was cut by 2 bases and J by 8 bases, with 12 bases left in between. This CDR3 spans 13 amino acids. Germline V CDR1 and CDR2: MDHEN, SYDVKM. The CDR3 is CASSLRSGGGYTF. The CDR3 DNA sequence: TGTGCCAGCAGTTTAAGATCGGGTGGAGGCTACACCTTC.

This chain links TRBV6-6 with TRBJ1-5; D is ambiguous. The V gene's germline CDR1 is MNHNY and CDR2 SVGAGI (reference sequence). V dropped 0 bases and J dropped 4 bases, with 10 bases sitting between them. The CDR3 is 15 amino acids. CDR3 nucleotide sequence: TGTGCCAGCAGTTACTCGAGTAACTATAATCAGCCCCAGCATTTT. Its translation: CASSYSSNYNQPQHF.

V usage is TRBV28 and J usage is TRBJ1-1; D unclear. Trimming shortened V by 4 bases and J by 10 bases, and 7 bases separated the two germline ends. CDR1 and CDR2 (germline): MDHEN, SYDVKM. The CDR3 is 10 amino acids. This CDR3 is CASSSGGAFF. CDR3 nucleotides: TGTGCCAGCAGTTCGGGTGGAGCTTTCTTT.

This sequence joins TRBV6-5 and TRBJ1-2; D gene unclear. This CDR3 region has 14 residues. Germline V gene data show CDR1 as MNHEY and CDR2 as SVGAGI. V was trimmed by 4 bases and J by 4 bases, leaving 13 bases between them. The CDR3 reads CASSSPQAGYGYTF. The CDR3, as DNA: TGTGCCAGCAGTTCCCCCCAAGCGGGCTATGGCTACACCTTC.

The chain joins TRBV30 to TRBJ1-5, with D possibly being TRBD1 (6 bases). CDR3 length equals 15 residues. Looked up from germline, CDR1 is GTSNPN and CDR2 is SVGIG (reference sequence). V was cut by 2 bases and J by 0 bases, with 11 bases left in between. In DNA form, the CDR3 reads TGTGCCTGGAGTCGGAAGGGACATAGCAATCAGCCCCAGCATTTT. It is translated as CAWSRKGHSNQPQHF.

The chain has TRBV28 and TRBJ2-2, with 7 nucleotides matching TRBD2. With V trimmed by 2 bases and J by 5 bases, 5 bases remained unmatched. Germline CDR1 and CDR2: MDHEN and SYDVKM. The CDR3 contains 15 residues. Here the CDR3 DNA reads TGTGCCAGCAGTTTAGGAGGGAGGGTGACCGGGGAGCTGTTTTTT. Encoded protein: CASSLGGRVTGELFF. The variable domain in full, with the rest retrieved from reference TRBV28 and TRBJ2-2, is DVKVTQSSRYLVKRTGEKVFLECVQDMDHENMFWYRQDPGLGLRLIYFSYDVKMKEKGDIPEGYSVSREKKERFSLILESASTNQTSMYLCASSLGGRVTGELFFGEGSRLTVL.